Listed below are T cell receptor beta chains from one sample, sequenced in a study of regulatory T cells in long-lasting Graves disease. MiXCR, applied by TCRdb to the multiplex PCR reads, yields one record per CDR3 protein. This sample has 300,000 to 500,000 distinct CDR3 sequences, with less than 25% found just once. The specimen comprised peripheral blood mononuclear cells (PBMCs), sampled when the disease was refractory, from a patient treated with antithyroid drugs. The origin of the receptors is a female donor with Graves disease. Both conserved end residues are part of each CDR3. A D gene is named only where the DNA matches it firmly. Size values are once, few and many counts, or a class for expanded clones, and some rows have none.

d_gene,len,j_gene,abundance,v_gene,CDR3aa,CDR3nt
-,14,TRBJ2-2,many,TRBV28,CASTDRKHTGELFF,TGTGCCAGCACAGACAGAAAACACACCGGGGAGCTGTTTTTT
-,13,TRBJ1-5,few,TRBV19,CASRITENQPQHF,TGTGCCAGTAGAATAACAGAAAATCAGCCCCAGCATTTT
-,14,TRBJ2-7,many,TRBV12-3/TRBV12-4,CASSKGRGTYEQYF,TGTGCCAGCAGTAAGGGACGGGGGACCTACGAGCAGTACTTC
-,15,TRBJ2-5,few,TRBV15,CATSRGGRAQETQYF,TGTGCCACCAGCAGAGGAGGGAGAGCCCAAGAGACCCAGTACTTC
-,14,TRBJ1-1,-,TRBV7-9,CASSPDGPNTEAFF,TGTGCCAGCAGCCCTGACGGCCCGAACACTGAAGCTTTCTTT
-,14,TRBJ1-1,few,TRBV29-1,CSAYAPLSGTEAFF,TGCAGCGCTTACGCACCCTTGTCCGGCACTGAAGCTTTCTTT
-,15,TRBJ1-2,once,TRBV4-1,CASSQDPRGGYGYTF,TGCGCCAGCAGCCAAGATCCCAGGGGAGGTTATGGCTACACCTTC
-,14,TRBJ1-5,few,TRBV30,CAWRSQGISQPQHF,TGTGCCTGGAGATCCCAGGGGATCAGTCAGCCCCAGCATTTT
-,13,TRBJ2-7,-,TRBV20-1,CSAPYASSYEQYF,TGCAGTGCCCCCTACGCGAGCTCCTACGAGCAGTACTTC
TRBD1,18,TRBJ1-2,-,TRBV9,CASEPAGTGGSSNYGYTF,TGTGCCAGCGAACCAGCAGGGACAGGGGGGTCCTCTAACTATGGCTACACCTTC
TRBD2,15,TRBJ2-5,few,TRBV10-3,CAISEREGRRETQYF,TGTGCCATCAGTGAGAGGGAGGGGCGAAGAGAGACCCAGTACTTC
-,13,TRBJ1-1,many,TRBV12-3/TRBV12-4,CASSSGPSSEAFF,TGTGCCAGCAGTTCAGGGCCGAGTTCTGAAGCTTTCTTT
TRBD1,16,TRBJ1-2,few,TRBV4-1,CASSQVLTGVLYGYTF,TGCGCCAGCAGCCAAGTCTTGACAGGGGTTCTCTATGGCTACACCTTC
-,14,TRBJ2-7,many,TRBV20-1,CSARLQGGIYEQYF,TGCAGTGCTAGACTCCAGGGGGGGATCTACGAGCAGTACTTC
-,14,TRBJ1-1,-,TRBV6-2/TRBV6-3,CASSYDRWTNEAFF,TGTGCCAGCAGTTATGACAGGTGGACCAATGAAGCTTTCTTT
-,14,TRBJ2-2,-,TRBV6-2/TRBV6-3,CASRREANTGELFF,TGTGCCAGCAGGAGGGAGGCGAACACCGGGGAGCTGTTTTTT
TRBD2,16,TRBJ2-1,-,TRBV27,CASSLSVSSGRYEQFF,TGTGCCAGCAGTTTGAGTGTGAGTAGCGGGAGGTATGAGCAGTTCTTC
TRBD1,14,TRBJ2-5,many,TRBV2,CASGTGWGHETQYF,TGTGCCAGCGGGACAGGATGGGGTCATGAGACCCAGTACTTC
-,13,TRBJ2-5,few,TRBV5-4,CASSLVRTETQYF,TGTGCCAGCAGCTTGGTTAGGACGGAGACCCAGTACTTC
TRBD1,16,TRBJ2-1,few,TRBV12-5,CASGLGDRGSYNEQFF,TGTGCTAGTGGTTTGGGGGACAGGGGATCCTACAATGAGCAGTTCTTC
-,15,TRBJ2-2,once,TRBV9,CASSVEEENTGELFF,TGTGCCAGCAGCGTAGAAGAAGAGAACACCGGGGAGCTGTTTTTT
-,15,TRBJ1-1,many,TRBV19,CASSMLGMIVTEAFF,TGTGCCAGTAGTATGCTGGGGATGATAGTCACTGAAGCTTTCTTT
-,15,TRBJ2-2,many,TRBV11-2,CASSSYRGKSGELFF,TGTGCCAGCAGCTCCTACCGGGGAAAAAGCGGGGAGCTGTTTTTT
-,13,TRBJ2-7,-,TRBV3-1,CASSQPASGEQYF,TGTGCCAGCAGCCAACCAGCGAGTGGCGAGCAGTACTTC
-,16,TRBJ1-2,many,TRBV6-5,CASSSGGLAVIRGYTF,TGTGCCAGCAGTTCGGGCGGCTTGGCAGTCATTCGAGGCTACACCTTC
-,13,TRBJ2-3,-,TRBV20-1,CSARTARVDTQYF,TGCAGTGCTAGAACGGCTCGGGTTGATACGCAGTATTTT
-,13,TRBJ2-5,many,TRBV11-2,CASSHGEKETQYF,TGTGCCAGCAGCCATGGGGAGAAAGAGACCCAGTACTTC
TRBD1,19,TRBJ2-2,-,TRBV19,CASSISGTGAFANTGELFF,TGTGCCAGTAGTATATCCGGGACAGGAGCCTTCGCGAACACCGGGGAGCTGTTTTTT
-,15,TRBJ2-7,many,TRBV3-1,CASSQGVADTYEQYF,TGTGCCAGCAGCCAAGGAGTAGCGGACACCTACGAGCAGTACTTC